The 7 T cell receptor beta chains listed next were all sequenced from one sample in a study of shared clonotypes between healthy human individuals (TCRdb year 2020). The library was prepared using the immunoSEQ multiplex PCR assay. The table comes from immuneACCESS by way of TCRdb, which keeps in-frame sequences with V and J called. Part of the clones is missing from these tables; in studies checked, under half for an unresolved V gene and the rest for unknown reasons. For this sample there are around 2,100,000 clones; about 95% appear just once. 1.2% of the sample lies in the top ten. CD8 naive samples were CD45RO-negative cells positively selected for CCR7, giving a CD45RA+CCR7+ population that excluded TemRA cells. Sequenced input: naive CD8+ T cells sorted from blood. Explained via the paper, the cell subset or site label denotes: CD45RA+CCR7+. The receptors shown here come from a man between 18 and 29 years old in good health.

Concerning this clone itself: At the DNA level, this CDR3 is encoded by other sequences in the same sample as well. The genes are TRBV6-5 and TRBJ2-2; D is unresolved. The V end was cut by 2 bases, the J end by 0 bases, with 4 bases between. The CDR3 loop spans 14 amino acids. The germline V gene has CDR1 MNHEY and CDR2 SVGAGI. This CDR3 is CASSYPANTGELFF. In nucleotides, the CDR3 is TGTGCCAGCAGTTACCCAGCGAACACCGGGGAGCTGTTTTTT.

The chain recombines TRBV19 with TRBJ2-7; D possibly corresponds to TRBD1 (6 bases). Trimming took off 6 bases at V and 5 bases at J, with 11 bases between the two ends. The CDR3 runs 12 residues. Germline loops: CDR1 LNHDA, CDR2 SQIVND (reference sequence). The DNA for the CDR3 is TGTGCCAGTAGGATGGGGGCCGACGAGCAGTACTTC. It is translated as CASRMGADEQYF.

The gene calls are TRBV9 and TRBJ2-3; the match to TRBD2 covers 8 bases. V lost 2 bases, J lost 2 bases, and 7 bases stayed unmatched. Germline CDR1 SGDLS, CDR2 YYNGEE. This CDR3 spans 16 amino acids. The CDR3 loop is CASSVSTSGNTDTQYF. The CDR3 nucleotides read TGTGCCAGCAGCGTGTCAACTAGCGGAAACACAGATACGCAGTATTTT.

This rearrangement joins TRBV11-2 to TRBJ2-3; possible D gene TRBD2, 5 bases. The CDR3 covers 13 residues. Germline-derived CDR1 and CDR2 are SGHAT and FQNNGV. Trimming stripped 8 bases from V and 2 bases from J, with 11 bases between. CDR3 residues: CASGLANTDTQYF. CDR3 sequence (DNA): TGTGCCAGCGGGCTAGCCAACACAGATACGCAGTATTTT.

The rearrangement links TRBV6-5 to TRBJ1-6; 9 bases fit TRBD1. Germline V gives CDR1 MNHEY, CDR2 SVGAGI. The V and J ends lost 2 bases and 9 bases, in that order; junction bases with no gene match: 5. The CDR3 contains 15 residues. DNA for the CDR3: TGTGCCAGCAGTTACACGGGACAGGGTGGTTCACCCCTCCACTTT. Its protein is CASSYTGQGGSPLHF.

The V and J genes are TRBV21-1 and TRBJ2-1; the DNA was not used to check the table's D call, TRBD2. TRBV21-1 is assigned pseudogene status. The CDR3 contains 19 residues. The CDR3 region has the DNA TGTGCCAGCAGCAAAACTATTCCACCCCGCACGGGTACCTACAATGAGCAGTTCTTC. This codes for CASSKTIPPRTGTYNEQFF.

The chain recombines TRBV5-4 with TRBJ2-7; TRBD1 aligns across 10 bases. The V gene's germline CDR1 is SGHNT and CDR2 YYREEE (reference sequence). With 0 bases clipped from V and 6 bases from J, the junction kept 9 bases outside the gene matches. This CDR3 spans 16 amino acids. CDR3 sequence (DNA): TGTGCCAGCAGCTTGGGACAGGGGGCGGGGACTGGCGAGCAGTACTTC. It translates to CASSLGQGAGTGEQYF.